This entry is about one T cell receptor (beta chain). This clone was recorded a few times. Its antigen target is currently unknown. No base quality values were provided; no much bigger clone lies one nucleotide off. Receptor amplification or capture employed the immunoSEQ multiplex PCR assay. For the multiplex PCR, a mixture combining 60 forward primers for TCR Vbeta segments and 13 reverse primers for TCR Jbeta segments was used. Amplification of the CDR3 region of rearranged TCR beta genes was performed with a multiplex PCR assay on genomic DNA. The amplified TCR beta libraries were sequenced on the Illumina HiSeq System as 87-base-pair reads. The authors' analysis ran thus. A later analysis tallied about 77 million unique TCR beta chains across the 610 or so repertoires, and approximately 9.9 million of those chains were shared by two or more donors. A nearest-neighbor algorithm error-corrected the raw reads and collapsed the reads into unique sequences, merging closely related sequences to remove PCR and sequencing errors. Alignment of CDR3 sequences to IMGT reference sequences was used to assign V, D and J gene segments. Each retained sequence needed at least a six-nucleotide match to both a V gene segment and a J gene segment. Rearrangements were classified as productive when the CDR3 lacked stop codons and remained in frame with V and J, and all other rearrangements were classified as non-productive. Following IMGT convention, CDR3 was defined as the stretch from the second conserved V-encoded cysteine to the conserved J-encoded phenylalanine. The earlier analysis of a few hundred of the donors excluded any sequence lacking an unambiguous match to a single V gene segment. In an earlier analysis of approximately 590 of the donors, a V segment was called functional when productive rearrangements were above 56.7%, and segregating when the standard deviation between donors exceeded 5%. A statistical classification framework was developed to diagnose cytomegalovirus status using the catalog of TCR beta chain sequences. V and J gene assignment, in a later analysis, came from comparing TCR nucleotide sequences with IMGT/GENE-DB human TR gene sequences. A later analysis assigned CDR3 sequences and most-parsimonious VDJ recombination scenarios with the TCRdist pipeline. In a later analysis, each TCR beta chain was defined by its CDR3 amino acid sequence together with its V-gene family, and reads without a unique V-gene family were excluded. To address suspected cross-contamination and a sequencing artifact, a later analysis removed 450 to 700 highly shared, low-generation-probability nucleotide sequences. In a later analysis, a clonal expansion index was calculated for each public chain from normalized within-repertoire ranks of inferred template counts. Generation probabilities in a later analysis came from a VDJ recombination model fitted to out-of-frame rearrangements, and those results were checked against IGoR. A later analysis scored TCR-TCR, TCR-HLA and TCR-CMV co-occurrence with hypergeometric tests, applying a repertoire-size bias correction to TCR pairs. In a later analysis, false discovery rates were estimated by permuting HLA or CMV assignments 20 times. In a later analysis, co-occurring TCRs were grouped using DBSCAN, with TCRdist sequence similarity added in when clustering inside HLA-allele-positive subsets. Repertoires with fewer than 30,000 or more than 120,000 public chains were left out of co-occurrence clustering, as were about five repertoires with anomalous nucleotide sharing. As stored in TCRdb, this immuneACCESS dataset retains in-frame rearrangements with V and J assigned. A fraction of the clones does not appear; measured against another copy, unresolved V genes explain less than half of the discrepancy, and the remainder lacks a known reason. V, J and clone size are taken as reported in that table, and D and trimming were inferred from the DNA itself. The sample table holds about 120,000 clones, of which just over 15% were seen once. Under 2.5% of the sample lies in the top ten.

These data originate in a study of cytomegalovirus exposure and HLA in healthy donors (dated by TCRdb to about 2017). Concerning the study at large: An earlier analysis of several hundred of the donors reported about 290 Gb of sequence data and about 100 million unique TCR beta sequences from some 180 million T cells. In a later analysis, previously published TCR beta repertoires from some 640 donors were re-analyzed and high-resolution HLA genotyping was added so that TCR occurrence patterns could be studied. Among roughly 400 genotyped donors of the cohort, an average of approximately 200,000 unique TCR beta nucleotide sequences was sequenced per donor, of which 15% to 20% were non-productive. The number of donors typed differed by locus, with roughly 629-640 for A, B, C, DRB1 and DQB1, roughly 520 for DQA1, 606 for DPA1, and 450 to 480 for DPB1. The genetic ancestry cluster associated with self-reported Caucasian donors included about 84% of the approximately 400 genotyped donors. The study profiled the T cell repertoires of approximately 700 subjects by immunosequencing and related them to cytomegalovirus serostatus. Along with the roughly 700-subject first cohort, a separate validation cohort of around 120 different subjects was used. Approximately 300 gigabases of sequencing data and around 80 million unique TCR sequences made up an early release that covered about 640 HLA-typed donors. The study aimed to test whether signatures of past pathogen exposure could be identified by cataloging public T cell receptors. Every repertoire in the discovery cohort had been generated on one and the same sequencing platform. Four to six DR-DQ haplotypes were handled as single units for association and clustering, since linkage in the cohort was strong. Donor age, sex, ethnicity and CMV serostatus were collected together with the repertoire data. In a later genetic analysis, genome-wide SNP genotypes for 398 of the 666 donors were used, and that subset was treated as a discovery cohort. The study combined high-throughput TCR immunosequencing, statistical association of individual TCRs with disease status, and machine learning to predict cytomegalovirus infection status. In the later analysis, no new phenotypic data were used to find candidate immune exposures; instead, reliance was placed on TCR beta sequences and their occurrence across donors. Class I and class II HLA loci were covered by the typing at four-digit resolution. An earlier analysis of 587 of the donors used high-throughput TCR beta sequencing to judge whether each TCR beta V gene segment behaved as functional or pseudogenic. Points the paper makes about the study in general: For the cohort, immune exposure information was limited to CMV serostatus. A further reported finding was that TCR beta sequences accurately predicted the HLA-A and HLA-B alleles for most subjects in the first cohort. In a later analysis, TCR association rates were found to vary across HLA loci, with the most associated TCRs seen for DRB1 alleles and the fewest for HLA-C alleles. V-gene and J-gene trimming of TCR beta chains was associated with a missense DCLRE1C variant in a later genetic analysis, and the association was replicated in an independent cohort. Strong co-occurrence of HLA alleles, especially DR and DQ, made assigning TCR associations to individual alleles difficult. The study listed 170 or so TCR beta chains as associated with cytomegalovirus. In vitro tests confirmed that a few of the cytomegalovirus-associated TCR beta chains recognize cytomegalovirus antigens. A cluster of highly shared sequence variants was judged likely to represent a technical artifact of the sequencing pipeline. Because HLA typing was unavailable for some donors at each locus, only the typed subset was used in association tests. Because counts were too low, fewer than 20 rarely observed V segments, including chromosome 9 orphons, were excluded from the earlier analysis of fewer than 650 of the donors. The 87-base-pair reads could not distinguish some IMGT-functional V segments, including TRBV6-2 and TRBV6-3, so those segments were excluded. Compared with equally common non-associated chains, HLA-associated TCR beta chains in a later analysis were more clonally expanded and had lower generation probabilities. In both the original and validation cohorts, the classifier was reported to diagnose cytomegalovirus status with high specificity and sensitivity. In an earlier analysis of approximately 590 of the donors, most TCR beta V segments were observed in productive rearrangements about 87% or about 30% of the time, broadly matching IMGT annotations. Sequencing depth was assumed to be roughly uniform across donors in the presence/absence analyses, though that assumption may not hold. The cohort was sequenced for TCR beta chains only, and without alpha or paired-chain data the features that could be detected were limited. Correlated functional status among segregating V segments might reflect linkage disequilibrium, but an unknown experimental factor could not be ruled out. According to a later analysis, parvovirus B19, influenza, CMV and Epstein-Barr virus appeared linked to several top co-occurrence clusters. Across donors, most TCR sequences were observed very rarely, whereas some public TCRs were present in many individuals. According to a later genetic analysis, donors in an Asian-associated ancestry cluster had fewer N-insertions in productive TCRs than the roughly 670-donor mean. The authors suggested that the approach could potentially be extended to other disease states and immunological phenotypes. A later analysis associated around 16,000 TCR beta sequences with specific HLA alleles at a false discovery rate of 0.05. A later analysis found that most CMV-associated TCR beta chains appeared HLA-restricted, with HLA associations seemingly driven largely by CMV exposure.

Taken from cysteine to phenylalanine, the CDR3 has 15 residues. Solely the CDR3 DNA is kept, with 45 bases framed from the first base. CDR1 LNHDA and CDR2 SQIVND are derived from the germline V gene (reference sequence). Trimming takes 6 bases from V and 4 bases from J, and the germline ends sit 16 bases apart. In total, 666 healthy bone marrow donors made up the cohort. All cohort members were sampled while nominally healthy, although unrecorded immune exposures were likely present. The donor was CMV seronegative and was included in the group of 352 seronegative cohort members. Each donor provided a peripheral blood sample, and peripheral blood mononuclear cells were used for TCR beta sequencing. The Qiagen DNeasy Blood Extraction Kit was used to extract genomic DNA from the blood cell samples.

The chain employs TRBV19 and TRBJ2-1; D gene: possibly TRBD2, on 5 matching bases. The source is a woman aged 18-29 years in good health and CMV-seronegative. The sequencing sample was made of PBMCs. The bases are TGTGCCAGTAGCCCCTCCGGGATGGGATACAATGAGCAGTTCTTC. This is translated as CASSPSGMGYNEQFF.